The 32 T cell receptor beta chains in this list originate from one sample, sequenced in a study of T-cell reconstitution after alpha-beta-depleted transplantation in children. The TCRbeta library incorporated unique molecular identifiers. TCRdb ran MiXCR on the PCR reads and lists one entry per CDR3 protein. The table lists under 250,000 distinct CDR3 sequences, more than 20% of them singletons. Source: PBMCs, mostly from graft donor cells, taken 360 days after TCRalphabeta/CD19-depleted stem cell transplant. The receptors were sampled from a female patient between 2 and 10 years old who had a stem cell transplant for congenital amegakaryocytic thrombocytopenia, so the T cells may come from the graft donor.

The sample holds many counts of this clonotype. The CDR3 loop is CASSFPGLAWDEQFF. CDR3 bases: TGTGCCAGCAGTTTCCCGGGACTAGCGTGGGATGAGCAGTTCTTC. The chain has TRBV28 and TRBJ2-1; 10 nucleotides agree with TRBD2. The germline CDR1 and CDR2 sequences are MDHEN and SYDVKM. This CDR3 comprises 15 residues. V was pared by 3 bases and J by 8 bases, with 7 bases of the junction left unmatched.

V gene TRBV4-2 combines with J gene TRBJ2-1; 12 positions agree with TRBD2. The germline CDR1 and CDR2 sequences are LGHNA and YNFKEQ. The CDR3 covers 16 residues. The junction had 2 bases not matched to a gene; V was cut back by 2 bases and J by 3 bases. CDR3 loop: CASSQMTSGGYNEQFF. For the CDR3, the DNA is TGTGCCAGCAGCCAAATGACTAGCGGGGGCTACAATGAGCAGTTCTTC.

CDR3 bases: TGTGCCATCACGCAGGACAGGGCCGATTACGAGCAGTACTTC. It translates to CAITQDRADYEQYF. This sequence joins TRBV10-3 and TRBJ2-7, with TRBD1 matching over 8 bases. This CDR3 is 14 amino acids long. Germline trimming cut 7 bases from V and 4 bases from J; bases unmatched to any gene: 9. Looked up from germline, CDR1 is ENHRY and CDR2 is SYGVKD.

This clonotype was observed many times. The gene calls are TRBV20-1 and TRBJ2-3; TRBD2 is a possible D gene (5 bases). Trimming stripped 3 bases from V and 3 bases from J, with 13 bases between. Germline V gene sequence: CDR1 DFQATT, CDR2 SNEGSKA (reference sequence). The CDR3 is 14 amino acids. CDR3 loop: CSASYPGETDTQYF. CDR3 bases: TGCAGTGCTAGTTACCCCGGGGAAACAGATACGCAGTATTTT.

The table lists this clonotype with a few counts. For the CDR3, the DNA is TGTGCCAGCAGCTTGACCCTACGACTAGCGGGAGGGCCCACTCAAGAGACCCAGTACTTC. Translating it yields CASSLTLRLAGGPTQETQYF. The rearrangement uses TRBV5-6 and TRBJ2-5, with 14 bases lining up with TRBD2. Germline V gives CDR1 SGHDT, CDR2 YYEEEE. With 1 base clipped from V and 2 bases from J, the junction kept 13 bases outside the gene matches. The CDR3 has 20 residues. The full variable domain, with the rest looked up from reference TRBV5-6 and TRBJ2-5, is DAGVTQSPTHLIKTRGQQVTLRCSPKSGHDTVSWYQQALGQGPQFIFQYYEEEERQRGNFPDRFSGHQFPNYSSELNVNALLLGDSALYLCASSLTLRLAGGPTQETQYFGPGTRLLVL.

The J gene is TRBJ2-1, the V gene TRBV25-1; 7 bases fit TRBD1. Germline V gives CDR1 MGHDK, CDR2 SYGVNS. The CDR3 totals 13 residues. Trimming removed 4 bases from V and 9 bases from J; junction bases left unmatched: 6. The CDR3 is CASSVGTVGEQFF. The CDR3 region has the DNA TGTGCCAGCAGTGTTGGGACAGTTGGTGAGCAGTTCTTC. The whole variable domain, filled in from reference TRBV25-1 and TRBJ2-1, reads EADIYQTPRYLVIGTGKKITLECSQTMGHDKMYWYQQDPGMELHLIHYSYGVNSTEKGDLSSESTVSRIRTEHFPLTLESARPSHTSQYLCASSVGTVGEQFFGPGTRLTVL.

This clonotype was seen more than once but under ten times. The CDR3 DNA reads as TGCGCCAGCAGCCAAGTCTTGGGGTCTGGAAACACCATATATTTT. Residues: CASSQVLGSGNTIYF. The rearrangement uses TRBV4-1 and TRBJ1-3; no definite D call. The CDR3 runs 15 residues. V was cut by 1 base and J by 1 base, with 8 bases left in between. From germline, CDR1 is MGHRA and CDR2 YSYEKL.

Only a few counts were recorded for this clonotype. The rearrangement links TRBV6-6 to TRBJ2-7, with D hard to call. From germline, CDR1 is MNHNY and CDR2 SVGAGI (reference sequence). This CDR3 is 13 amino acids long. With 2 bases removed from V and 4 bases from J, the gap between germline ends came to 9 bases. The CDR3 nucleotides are TGTGCCAGCAGTTACCGGGCAGAGTACGAGCAGTACTTC. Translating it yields CASSYRAEYEQYF.

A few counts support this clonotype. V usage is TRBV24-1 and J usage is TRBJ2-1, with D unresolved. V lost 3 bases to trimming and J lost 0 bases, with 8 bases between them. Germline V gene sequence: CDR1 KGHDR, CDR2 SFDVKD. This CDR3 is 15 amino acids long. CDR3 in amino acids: CATSDPSRSYNEQFF. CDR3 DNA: TGTGCCACCAGTGATCCCTCCCGCTCCTACAATGAGCAGTTCTTC.

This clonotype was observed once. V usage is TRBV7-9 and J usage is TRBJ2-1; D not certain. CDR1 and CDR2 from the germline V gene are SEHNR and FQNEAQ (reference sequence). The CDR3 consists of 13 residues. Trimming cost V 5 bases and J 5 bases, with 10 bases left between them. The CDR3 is CASSPEFDNEQFF. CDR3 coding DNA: TGTGCCAGCAGCCCCGAGTTCGACAATGAGCAGTTCTTC.

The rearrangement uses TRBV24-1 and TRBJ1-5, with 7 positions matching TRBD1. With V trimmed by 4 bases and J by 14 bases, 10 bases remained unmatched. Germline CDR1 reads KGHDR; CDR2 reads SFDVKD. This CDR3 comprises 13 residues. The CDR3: CATSDPRSGTEHF. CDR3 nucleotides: TGTGCCACCAGTGACCCCCGGTCCGGGACAGAGCATTTT.

CDR3 sequence reads: CSAEPLGTSGHYEQYF. CDR3 coding DNA: TGCAGTGCTGAACCGCTCGGGACTAGCGGACACTACGAGCAGTACTTC. The gene calls are TRBV20-1 and TRBJ2-7; 11 nucleotides agree with TRBD2. The CDR3 is 16 residues long. V dropped 5 bases and J dropped 3; count of bases not matched to a gene: 12. Germline CDR1 reads DFQATT; CDR2 reads SNEGSKA (reference sequence).

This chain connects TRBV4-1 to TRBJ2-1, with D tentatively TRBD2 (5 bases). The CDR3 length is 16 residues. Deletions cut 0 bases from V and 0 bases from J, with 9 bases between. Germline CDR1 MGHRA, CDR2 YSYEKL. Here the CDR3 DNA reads TGCGCCAGCAGCCAAGATAGCGCGAGCTCCTACAATGAGCAGTTCTTC. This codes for CASSQDSASSYNEQFF.

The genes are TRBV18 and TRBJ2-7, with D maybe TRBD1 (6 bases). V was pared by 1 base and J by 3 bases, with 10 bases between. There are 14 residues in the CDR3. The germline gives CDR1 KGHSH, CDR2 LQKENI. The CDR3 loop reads CASSPRNRDYEQYF. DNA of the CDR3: TGTGCCAGCTCACCACGGAACAGGGACTACGAGCAGTACTTC.

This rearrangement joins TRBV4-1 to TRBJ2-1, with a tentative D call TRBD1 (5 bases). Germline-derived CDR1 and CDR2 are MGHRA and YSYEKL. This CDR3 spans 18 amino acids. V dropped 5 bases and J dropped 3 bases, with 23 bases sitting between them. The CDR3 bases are TGCGCCAGCAGCTTACAAGGGGTCAGACTTCCCTACTACAATGAGCAGTTCTTC. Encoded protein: CASSLQGVRLPYYNEQFF.

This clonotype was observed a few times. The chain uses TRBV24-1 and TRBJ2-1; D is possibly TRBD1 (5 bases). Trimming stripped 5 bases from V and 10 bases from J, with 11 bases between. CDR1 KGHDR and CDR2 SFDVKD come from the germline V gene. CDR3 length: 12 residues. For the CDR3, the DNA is TGTGCCACCAGTGTGACAGCCAGCGAGCAGTTCTTC. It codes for CATSVTASEQFF.

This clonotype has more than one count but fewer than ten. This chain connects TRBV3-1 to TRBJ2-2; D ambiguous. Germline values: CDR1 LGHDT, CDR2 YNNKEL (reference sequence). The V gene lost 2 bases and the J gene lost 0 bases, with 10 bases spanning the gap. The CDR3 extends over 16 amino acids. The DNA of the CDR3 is TGTGCCAGCAGCCAAACTCCCTCGGCGAACACCGGGGAGCTGTTTTTT. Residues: CASSQTPSANTGELFF.

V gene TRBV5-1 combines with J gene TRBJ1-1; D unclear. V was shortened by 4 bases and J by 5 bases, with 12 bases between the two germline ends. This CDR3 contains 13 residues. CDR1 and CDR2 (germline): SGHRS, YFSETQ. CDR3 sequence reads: CASSPTLGTEAFF. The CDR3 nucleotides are TGCGCCAGCAGCCCGACCCTTGGGACTGAAGCTTTCTTT.

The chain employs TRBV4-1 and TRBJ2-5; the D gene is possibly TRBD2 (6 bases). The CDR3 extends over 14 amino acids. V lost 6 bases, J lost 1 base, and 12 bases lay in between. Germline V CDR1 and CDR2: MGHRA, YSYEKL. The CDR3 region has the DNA TGCGCCAGCAGGGGGGTGGGAGGCCAAGAGACCCAGTACTTC. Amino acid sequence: CASRGVGGQETQYF.

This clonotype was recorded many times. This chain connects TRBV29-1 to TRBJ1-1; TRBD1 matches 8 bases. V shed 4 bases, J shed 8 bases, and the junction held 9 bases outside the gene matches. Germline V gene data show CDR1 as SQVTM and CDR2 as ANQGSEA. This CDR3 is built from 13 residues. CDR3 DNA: TGCAGCGTTGCAACTAACAGGGGGAGGGAAGCTTTCTTT. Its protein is CSVATNRGREAFF.

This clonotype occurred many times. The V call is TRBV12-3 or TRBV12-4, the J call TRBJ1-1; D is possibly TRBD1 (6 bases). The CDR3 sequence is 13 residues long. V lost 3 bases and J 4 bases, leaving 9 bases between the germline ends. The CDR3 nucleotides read TGTGCCAGCAGTTTGGGGGGCTTCACTGAAGCTTTCTTT. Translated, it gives CASSLGGFTEAFF.

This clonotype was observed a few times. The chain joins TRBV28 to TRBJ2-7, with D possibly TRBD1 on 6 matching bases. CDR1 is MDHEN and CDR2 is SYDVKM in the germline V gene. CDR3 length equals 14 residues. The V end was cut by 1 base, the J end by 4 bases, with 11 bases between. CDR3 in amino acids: CASSLFGGGYEQYF. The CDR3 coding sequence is TGTGCCAGCAGTTTATTTGGGGGCGGGTACGAGCAGTACTTC.

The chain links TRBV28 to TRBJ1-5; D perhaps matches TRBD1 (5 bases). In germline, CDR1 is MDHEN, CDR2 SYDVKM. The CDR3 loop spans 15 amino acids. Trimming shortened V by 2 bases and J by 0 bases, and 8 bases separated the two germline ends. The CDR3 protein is CASSLAGYSNQPQHF. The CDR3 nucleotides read TGTGCCAGCAGTTTAGCAGGGTATAGCAATCAGCCCCAGCATTTT.

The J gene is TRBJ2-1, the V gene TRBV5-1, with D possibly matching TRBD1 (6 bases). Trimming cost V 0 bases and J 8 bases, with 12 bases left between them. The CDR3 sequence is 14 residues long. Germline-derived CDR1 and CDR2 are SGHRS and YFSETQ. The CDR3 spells CASSLAGTLDEQFF. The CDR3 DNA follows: TGCGCCAGCAGCTTGGCCGGGACACTGGATGAGCAGTTCTTC.

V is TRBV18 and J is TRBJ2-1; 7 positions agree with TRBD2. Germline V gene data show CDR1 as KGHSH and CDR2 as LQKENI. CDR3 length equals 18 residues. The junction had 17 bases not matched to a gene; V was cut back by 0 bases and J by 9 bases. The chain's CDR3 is CASSPPYGLEVVAREQFF. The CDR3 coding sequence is TGTGCCAGCTCACCACCATACGGACTAGAAGTGGTGGCACGTGAGCAGTTCTTC.

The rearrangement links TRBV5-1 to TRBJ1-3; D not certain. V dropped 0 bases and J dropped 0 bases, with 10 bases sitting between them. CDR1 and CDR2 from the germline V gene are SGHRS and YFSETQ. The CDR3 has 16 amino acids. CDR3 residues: CASSLDHGASGNTIYF. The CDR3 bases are TGCGCCAGCAGCTTGGACCACGGAGCCTCTGGAAACACCATATATTTT.

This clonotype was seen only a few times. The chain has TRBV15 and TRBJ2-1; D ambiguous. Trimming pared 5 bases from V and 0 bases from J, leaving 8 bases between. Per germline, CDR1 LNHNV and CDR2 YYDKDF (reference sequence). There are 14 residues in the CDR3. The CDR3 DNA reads TGTGCCACCAGCGTAGACGGCTCCTACAATGAGCAGTTCTTC. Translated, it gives CATSVDGSYNEQFF. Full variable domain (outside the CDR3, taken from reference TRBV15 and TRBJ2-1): DAMVIQNPRYQVTQFGKPVTLSCSQTLNHNVMYWYQQKSSQAPKLLFHYYDKDFNNEADTPDNFQSRRPNTSFCFLDIRSPGLGDTAMYLCATSVDGSYNEQFFGPGTRLTVL.

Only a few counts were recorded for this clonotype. The CDR3 reads CAIGGLDGVGEQFF. The CDR3 region has the DNA TGTGCCATCGGGGGACTAGATGGGGTAGGGGAGCAGTTCTTC. The chain joins TRBV28 to TRBJ2-1, with 8 bases matching TRBD2. V lost 10 bases, J lost 10 bases, and 15 bases stayed unmatched. This CDR3 region has 14 residues. CDR1 MDHEN and CDR2 SYDVKM come from the germline V gene.

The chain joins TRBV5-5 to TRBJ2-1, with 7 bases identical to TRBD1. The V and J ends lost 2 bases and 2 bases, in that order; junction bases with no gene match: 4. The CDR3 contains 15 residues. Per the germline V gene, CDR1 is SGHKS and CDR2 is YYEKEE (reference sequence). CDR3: CASSFQDRPYNEQFF. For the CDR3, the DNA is TGTGCCAGCAGCTTCCAGGACAGGCCCTACAATGAGCAGTTCTTC.

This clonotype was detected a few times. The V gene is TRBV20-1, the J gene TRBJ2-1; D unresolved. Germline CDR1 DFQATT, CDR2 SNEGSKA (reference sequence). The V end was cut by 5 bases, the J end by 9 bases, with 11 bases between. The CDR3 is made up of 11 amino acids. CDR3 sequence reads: CSASRLVEQFF. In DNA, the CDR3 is TGCAGTGCTTCAAGACTTGTTGAGCAGTTCTTC.

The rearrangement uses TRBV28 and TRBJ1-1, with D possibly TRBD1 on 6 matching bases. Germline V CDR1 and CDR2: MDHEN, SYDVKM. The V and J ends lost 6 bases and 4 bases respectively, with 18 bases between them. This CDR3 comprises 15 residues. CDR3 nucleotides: TGTGCCAGCAGAAAAAATACAGGGATGGCCACTGAAGCTTTCTTT. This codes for CASRKNTGMATEAFF.

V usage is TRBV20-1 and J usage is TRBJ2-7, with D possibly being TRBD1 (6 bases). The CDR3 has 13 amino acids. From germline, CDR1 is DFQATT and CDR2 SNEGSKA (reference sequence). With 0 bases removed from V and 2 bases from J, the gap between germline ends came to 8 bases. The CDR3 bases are TGCAGTGCTAGAGAAGGACAGCCCTACGAGCAGTACTTC. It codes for CSAREGQPYEQYF.